Following are 28 T cell receptor beta chains from one sample sequenced in a study of blood T cell repertoires in COVID-19. Assay: immunoSEQ multiplex PCR; the TCRdb copy retains only in-frame clones and omits some. The table includes roughly 180,000 clones, around 84% detected once. Material: peripheral blood. All receptors come from a woman between 50 and 59 years old with COVID-19, enrolled during active disease.

The gene calls are TRBV7-2 and TRBJ1-4; the D is unclear. Between the trimmed V and J ends, which lost 6 bases and 8 bases, there was a span of 16 bases. The CDR3 length is 14 residues. Germline CDR1 is SGHTA and CDR2 is FQGNSA. The CDR3 here is CASRRRESEEKLFF. The DNA for the CDR3 is TGTGCCAGCAGAAGGAGGGAGTCGGAAGAAAAACTGTTTTTT.

The chain couples TRBV5-1 to TRBJ1-3; TRBD1 matches 7 bases. V shed 5 bases, J shed 2 bases, and the junction held 4 bases outside the gene matches. Germline V gives CDR1 SGHRS, CDR2 YFSETQ. CDR3 length: 14 residues. CDR3 sequence (DNA): TGCGCCAGCAGTGAGGGGGCAACTGGAAACACCATATATTTT. It specifies CASSEGATGNTIYF.

A single count supports this clone. This chain connects TRBV11-2 to TRBJ1-2; D is unresolved. The CDR3 totals 13 residues. Germline V gives CDR1 SGHAT, CDR2 FQNNGV. Trimming cost V 4 bases and J 6 bases, with 12 bases left between them. The CDR3 DNA sequence: TGTGCCAGCAGCTGGGAGGGAGGCGATGGCTACACCTTC. This sequence encodes CASSWEGGDGYTF.

V gene TRBV10-2 combines with J gene TRBJ1-2; TRBD1 agrees at 7 bases. The CDR3 totals 15 residues. V was pared by 3 bases and J by 4 bases, with 8 bases of the junction left unmatched. Germline CDR1 WSHSY, CDR2 SAAADI. The CDR3 region is CASSDTTGQLYGYTF. CDR3 sequence (DNA): TGCGCCAGCAGTGATACAACGGGACAGCTCTATGGCTACACCTTC.

This clone was observed a single time. The chain joins TRBV2 to TRBJ2-1; 7 bases line up with TRBD2. Germline CDR1 SNHLY, CDR2 FYNNEI. Trimming removed 7 bases from V and 0 bases from J; junction bases left unmatched: 3. The CDR3 consists of 14 residues. The CDR3 spells CASNPGGSYNEQFF. The CDR3 DNA sequence: TGTGCCAGCAACCCGGGGGGCTCCTACAATGAGCAGTTCTTC.

The chain combines TRBV25-1 with TRBJ1-4, with 9 bases aligning to TRBD1. This CDR3 has 14 residues. The germline CDR1 and CDR2 sequences are MGHDK and SYGVNS. V was clipped by 7 bases and J by 6 bases; unmatched bases: 6. For the CDR3, the DNA is TGTGCCAGCAACCCGACAGGGGGATATGAAAAACTGTTTTTT. Protein: CASNPTGGYEKLFF.

The chain joins TRBV5-1 to TRBJ1-5; D gene ambiguous. CDR3 length: 16 residues. V gave up 1 base and J gave up 0 bases, with 11 bases separating them. The germline V gene encodes CDR1 SGHRS and CDR2 YFSETQ. The CDR3 coding sequence is TGCGCCAGCAGCTTGTACTATGGCAATAGCAATCAGCCCCAGCATTTT. This gives the protein CASSLYYGNSNQPQHF. Complete variable domain (other parts from reference TRBV5-1 and TRBJ1-5): KAGVTQTPRYLIKTRGQQVTLSCSPISGHRSVSWYQQTPGQGLQFLFEYFSETQRNKGNFPGRFSGRQFSNSRSEMNVSTLELGDSALYLCASSLYYGNSNQPQHFGDGTRLSIL.

The rearrangement uses TRBV28 and TRBJ1-3; D perhaps matches TRBD1 (5 bases). The CDR3 has 15 amino acids. CDR1 and CDR2 from the germline V gene are MDHEN and SYDVKM. Trimming took off 2 bases at V and 2 bases at J, with 10 bases between the two ends. The CDR3 spells CASSLQGGPGNTIYF. In nucleotides, the CDR3 is TGTGCCAGCAGTTTACAGGGAGGCCCTGGAAACACCATATATTTT.

The rearrangement joins TRBV5-1 to TRBJ2-1, with a possible D match to TRBD2 (5 bases). Germline values: CDR1 SGHRS, CDR2 YFSETQ. The CDR3 has 17 residues. The V gene lost 0 bases and the J gene lost 0 bases, with 13 bases spanning the gap. This CDR3 is CASSLDARGSSYNEQFF. The CDR3 DNA is TGCGCCAGCAGCTTGGATGCACGGGGTAGCTCCTACAATGAGCAGTTCTTC.

This clone occurred a few times. The V gene is TRBV6-5, the J gene TRBJ1-5; D unclear. Germline V lookup: CDR1 MNHEY, CDR2 SVGAGI. Trimming took 2 bases from V and 3 from J, leaving 8 bases between them. The CDR3 is 14 amino acids. In nucleotides, the CDR3 is TGTGCCAGCAGTTACGGGGAGACCAATCAGCCCCAGCATTTT. The encoded protein is CASSYGETNQPQHF.

This sequence joins TRBV13 and TRBJ1-3, with D uncertain. CDR1 is PRHDT and CDR2 is FYEKMQ in the germline V gene (reference sequence). This CDR3 contains 12 residues. V gave up 8 bases and J gave up 4 bases, with 9 bases separating them. The CDR3, as DNA: TGTGCCAGCGGGCTGGCCGGAAACACCATATATTTT. Its protein is CASGLAGNTIYF. Supplemented by reference TRBV13 and TRBJ1-3, the full variable domain reads AAGVIQSPRHLIKEKRETATLKCYPIPRHDTVYWYQQGPGQDPQFLISFYEKMQSDKGSIPDRFSAQQFSDYHSELNMSSLELGDSALYFCASGLAGNTIYFGEGSWLTVV.

The chain couples TRBV6-6 to TRBJ2-1; perhaps TRBD2 as D (5 bases). The germline gives CDR1 MNHNY, CDR2 SVGAGI (reference sequence). CDR3 size: 15 residues. V gave up 0 bases and J gave up 9 bases, with 15 bases separating them. The CDR3 loop reads CASSYSTLRAGEQFF. The CDR3, as DNA: TGTGCCAGCAGTTACTCGACTCTTCGGGCGGGTGAGCAGTTCTTC.

The V gene is TRBV3-1 (or the pseudogene TRBV3-2), the J gene TRBJ1-2, with D possibly TRBD1 on 6 matching bases. Germline V gives CDR1 LGHDT, CDR2 YNNKEL (reference sequence). Trimming took 6 bases from V and 4 from J, leaving 12 bases between them. CDR3 length: 13 amino acids. Written as DNA, the CDR3 is TGTGCCAGCAGTTCAGGGGTTCGCTATGGCTACACCTTC. Encoded protein: CASSSGVRYGYTF.

This clone was found once. This chain joins TRBV25-1 and TRBJ1-2; 7 bases map to TRBD1. CDR1 and CDR2 from the germline V gene are MGHDK and SYGVNS. The CDR3 sequence is 14 residues long. Unmatched junction bases numbered 7, after V lost 4 bases and J lost 5 bases. DNA for the CDR3: TGTGCCAGCAGTGCCCCGACAGGGAGTTATGGCTACACCTTC. Residues: CASSAPTGSYGYTF.

V is TRBV27 and J is TRBJ1-1, with D possibly TRBD1 on 5 matching bases. This CDR3 has 15 amino acids. Germline V CDR1 and CDR2: MNHEY, SMNVEV (reference sequence). V was trimmed by 6 bases and J by 0 bases, leaving 14 bases between them. The CDR3 DNA reads TGTGCCAGCAGCCTGGACAAAGCGATGAACACTGAAGCTTTCTTT. Translation: CASSLDKAMNTEAFF.

The V gene is TRBV12-3 or TRBV12-4, the J gene TRBJ1-2; tentative D call: TRBD1 (6 bases). Trimming left V 3 bases short and J 8 bases short, with 13 bases between. This CDR3 comprises 13 residues. For the CDR3, the DNA is TGTGCCAGCAGTTTCCTGGGGGCGCGAGGCTACACCTTC. Residues: CASSFLGARGYTF.

This clone appeared a single time. The chain couples TRBV15 to TRBJ2-1; D is perhaps TRBD2 (6 bases). CDR1 is LNHNV and CDR2 is YYDKDF in the germline V gene (reference sequence). Trimming took 6 bases from V and 6 from J, leaving 15 bases between them. This CDR3 has 14 amino acids. The CDR3 nucleotides are TGTGCCACCAGGGGGACGGAGGGAGTCAATGAGCAGTTCTTC. This translates into CATRGTEGVNEQFF.

The chain combines TRBV2 with TRBJ1-6; TRBD1 is a possible D gene (5 bases). With 8 bases removed from V and 7 bases from J, the gap between germline ends came to 12 bases. The CDR3 spans 13 residues. Germline V gene lookup returns CDR1 SNHLY and CDR2 FYNNEI. CDR3 loop: CASGNGGNSPLHF. CDR3 sequence (DNA): TGTGCCAGCGGGAACGGGGGGAATTCACCCCTCCACTTT.

The V gene is TRBV6-1, the J gene TRBJ1-2; 11 nucleotides line up with TRBD1. Per germline, CDR1 MNHNS and CDR2 SASEGT. CDR3 size: 15 residues. Trimming removed 2 bases from V and 4 bases from J; junction bases left unmatched: 3. For the CDR3, the DNA is TGTGCCAGCAGTGAACGGACAGGGGGCCTCTATGGCTACACCTTC. Protein product: CASSERTGGLYGYTF.

The genes are TRBV28 and TRBJ2-3; possible D gene TRBD2, 5 bases. The V end lost 4 bases, the J end lost 0 bases, and 11 bases lay between the germline ends. Looked up from germline, CDR1 is MDHEN and CDR2 is SYDVKM. The CDR3 loop spans 15 amino acids. CDR3 region: CASSSTGYSTDTQYF. The CDR3 DNA sequence: TGTGCCAGCAGTTCAACGGGATATAGCACAGATACGCAGTATTTT.

This clone was seen more than once but under ten times. This chain connects TRBV5-1 to TRBJ2-2; TRBD2 matches 8 bases. The CDR3 runs 15 residues. Germline loops: CDR1 SGHRS, CDR2 YFSETQ. Trimming cost V 2 bases and J 4 bases; bases outside gene matches: 4. The CDR3 protein is CASSFGLAGTGELFF. The CDR3 coding sequence is TGCGCCAGCAGCTTCGGACTAGCCGGCACCGGGGAGCTGTTTTTT.

The chain recombines TRBV30 with TRBJ2-5; 10 positions match TRBD2. The CDR3 totals 17 residues. V gave up 0 bases and J gave up 2 bases; unmatched junction bases: 9. In germline, CDR1 is GTSNPN, CDR2 SVGIG (reference sequence). The CDR3 DNA follows: TGTGCCTGGAGTGTACTCGGGACTAGCGCCGTTCAAGAGACCCAGTACTTC. This codes for CAWSVLGTSAVQETQYF.

V and J are TRBV27 and TRBJ1-4; D perhaps matches TRBD1 (5 bases). With 5 bases removed from V and 0 bases from J, the gap between germline ends came to 16 bases. In germline, CDR1 is MNHEY, CDR2 SMNVEV (reference sequence). The length of the CDR3 is 17 residues. CDR3 sequence reads: CASSHSQGLATNEKLFF. The CDR3 DNA sequence: TGTGCCAGCAGTCATTCTCAGGGCCTAGCAACTAATGAAAAACTGTTTTTT.

About this clone itself: At one of its ends the junction is not consistent with the germline gene, which may arise from a read error. The chain has TRBV2 and TRBJ2-5; D gene ambiguous. Germline loops: CDR1 SNHLY, CDR2 FYNNEI. The CDR3 loop spans 15 amino acids. The CDR3 protein is CASSEDAHSQETQYF. DNA for the CDR3: TGTGCCAGCAGCGAAGACGCGCATAGCCAAGAGACCCAGTACTTC.

V is TRBV14 and J is TRBJ2-1; 9 bases match TRBD1. Trimming at V came to 0 bases and at J to 1 base, leaving 4 bases not matched to a gene. In germline, CDR1 is SGHDN, CDR2 FVKESK. This CDR3 contains 17 residues. The DNA of the CDR3 is TGTGCCAGCAGCCAAGAACAGGGGGCTGGATCCTACAATGAGCAGTTCTTC. Protein product: CASSQEQGAGSYNEQFF.

In this sample, this clone turned up once. The chain employs TRBV4-2 and TRBJ1-3, with D hard to call. Germline-derived CDR1 and CDR2 are LGHNA and YNFKEQ. V dropped 1 base and J dropped 0 bases, with 10 bases sitting between them. The CDR3 is 16 residues long. CDR3 loop: CASSQAPGDSGNTIYF. The DNA for the CDR3 is TGTGCCAGCAGCCAAGCTCCGGGTGACTCTGGAAACACCATATATTTT.

This clone was seen once. The rearrangement links TRBV7-2 to TRBJ2-1; the match to TRBD2 covers 8 bases. This CDR3 contains 17 residues. In germline, CDR1 is SGHTA, CDR2 FQGNSA. V lost 6 bases and J lost 4; bases outside the gene matches: 14. This CDR3 reads CASSTTLVAGKYNEQFF. CDR3 nucleotides: TGTGCCAGCAGTACCACCCTTGTAGCGGGGAAATACAATGAGCAGTTCTTC.

For this clone: The junction shows a germline mismatch at one end, possibly a read error. The chain has TRBV7-7 and TRBJ2-3; tentatively, D is TRBD1 (6 bases). Germline V gives CDR1 SSHAT, CDR2 FNYEAQ (reference sequence). This CDR3 has 14 amino acids. The CDR3: CASSLGGQSDTQYF. As DNA, the CDR3 is TGTGCTAGCAGCTTAGGAGGACAGTCAGATACGCAGTATTTT.